This TCR beta chain was captured by sequencing in a study of blood T cell repertoires in COVID-19. Whole-study context: Samples taken during acute and convalescent COVID-19 were collected in the United States, Italy and Spain.

In the study's own analysis: It was from reference gene primer amplification that nucleated cell counts were estimated. The table came from immunoSEQ multiplex PCR; TCRdb's copy has only in-frame clones and leaves some out. V, J and clone size were drawn from that table, and D and trimming were deduced from the DNA. The data show 150,000 to 190,000 clones, about 80% seen once. Germline V CDR1 and CDR2: SGHRS, YFSETQ. The CDR3 extends over 15 amino acids. Losses at the gene ends were 1 base for V and 6 bases for J; bases not matched to a gene: 6. Grouping used clinical history reported by participants in a survey and questionnaire. Cohort 3 recovered donors had two negative PCRs, clearance, or symptom resolution.

This chain uses TRBV5-1 with TRBJ1-5; 8 bases match TRBD1. The sequence derives from a man in his forties or fifties who had recovered from COVID-19. The sequencing sample was made of PBMCs or T cells enriched from blood (not recorded which). The CDR3 coding sequence is TGCGCCAGCAGCTTGACGACAGGGGTCGGTCAGCCCCAGCATTTT. Its protein product is CASSLTTGVGQPQHF.